Listed here are 2 T cell receptor beta chains from one sample, sequenced in a study of OX40 agonist ivuxolimab in advanced cancers. The table came from immunoSEQ multiplex PCR; TCRdb's copy has only in-frame clones and leaves some out. The sample holds 60,000 or so clones, around 83% seen once. This specimen was CD4+ or CD8+ T cells sorted from blood, taken in a trial of the OX40 agonist ivuxolimab. Receptors were obtained from an adult with an advanced solid tumor such as melanoma, head and neck, liver or kidney cancer.

The chain employs TRBV19 and TRBJ2-5; weak D call: TRBD1 (5 bases). Trimming removed 1 base from V and 5 bases from J, with 11 bases in between. This CDR3 region has 14 residues. CDR1 is LNHDA, CDR2 SQIVND, per germline (reference sequence). The CDR3 region has the DNA TGTGCCAGTAGTATAGCTGGGGCAGGGGAGACCCAGTACTTC. This gives the protein CASSIAGAGETQYF. Variable domain in full (rest from reference TRBV19 and TRBJ2-5): DGGITQSPKYLFRKEGQNVTLSCEQNLNHDAMYWYRQDPGQGLRLIYYSQIVNDFQKGDIAEGYSVSREKKESFPLTVTSAQKNPTAFYLCASSIAGAGETQYFGPGTRLLVL.

The CDR3 sequence: CATSRDATGSGEQYF. Written as DNA, the CDR3 is TGTGCCACCAGCAGAGATGCAACTGGATCGGGCGAGCAGTACTTC. V gene TRBV15 combines with J gene TRBJ2-7, with D uncertain. The CDR3 is made up of 15 amino acids. In germline, CDR1 is LNHNV, CDR2 YYDKDF (reference sequence). The ends were cut back, 0 bases at V and 6 bases at J, with 15 bases in the middle.